This entry concerns a single T cell receptor beta chain. Which antigen it targets is not known. No base quality information exists; no much larger clone differs at one position. Evidence of autoimmunity was found in all CD3G-deficient patients, and more severe autoimmunity was observed in two of the patients. At testing, patients were between 2 and 39 years old and showed lower naive and higher memory CD4+ and CD8+ T-cell proportions. CD4+ cells were FACS-sorted into CD25-high CD127-low regulatory T cells and CD25-low CD127-high conventional CD4+ T cells. The patient group comprised over 5 individuals with CD3G deficiency. Patient samples and clinical data came from an international physician network spanning the United States, Europe and Asia. Ficoll density separation was used to isolate peripheral blood mononuclear cells. The record originates from a study of regulatory T cells (dated by TCRdb to about 2018). About the investigation overall: Between CD3G-deficient patients and healthy controls, the study compared T-cell receptor beta repertoires in sorted regulatory T cells, conventional CD4+ T cells and CD8+ T cells.

The investigation overall reported the following: Hydrophobic residues at CDR3 positions 6 and 7 were enriched in conventional CD4+ T cells from CD3G-deficient patients, suggesting more self-reactive specificities. Patient repertoires showed restricted unique TRB V-J pairs and skewed V and J gene usage, most marked in regulatory T cells.

Including the terminal cysteine and phenylalanine, the CDR3 comprises 15 residues. The only DNA kept is the CDR3, 45 bases in frame from the first base. From the germline V gene (reference sequence), CDR1 is SEHNR and CDR2 is FQNEAQ. V is clipped by 0 bases and J by 5 bases, and the sequence between their germline boundaries is 13 bases long. For the multiplex PCR, 52 forward TRBV primers and 13 reverse TRBJ primers were used, and amplification bias was corrected with both assay-based and computational methods. Rearranged TRB loci were amplified from genomic DNA by multiplex PCR within the immunoSEQ assay. TRB amplicons were sequenced using an Illumina HiSeq platform. In the authors' own workflow: Custom algorithms error-filtered the raw sequences and aligned the raw sequences to reference gene sequences, after which the immunoSEQ online tools were used for analysis. Productive and nonproductive TRB rearrangement frequencies were evaluated among both unique and total sequences. Assessment of potential self-reactivity relied on the hydrophobicity of positions 6 and 7 in the TRB CDR3, along with their amino acid composition. Prism software was used to run t tests, Mann-Whitney tests or two-way ANOVA for comparisons between groups. Entries here come from immuneACCESS through TCRdb and include only in-frame sequences with V and J called. Some clones fail to appear in such tables; in the studies checked, an unresolved V gene covers under half of the shortfall, and the cause of the remainder is unknown. That table supplies the V and J calls and clone size; D and trimming were determined from the DNA. This sample comprises about 23,000 clones, roughly 84% of them detected only once. Together, the top ten hold approximately 1.4% of the sample.

This TCR was sampled from a child aged 5 to 17 with CD3G deficiency. The chain is made from TRBV7-9 and TRBJ2-5; the D gene is possibly TRBD1 or TRBD2, each agreeing over 7 bases. The sample taken for sequencing was conventional CD4+ T cells sorted from blood. The CDR3 corresponds to CASSLAVQGGETQYF. The DNA sequence is TGTGCCAGCAGCTTAGCCGTTCAGGGGGGGGAGACCCAGTACTTC.